The sample holds one count of the clone carrying this T cell receptor beta chain. Antigen unknown. This entry is derived from a study of cytomegalovirus exposure and HLA in healthy donors. General study results and limits: Within an earlier analysis, most TCR beta V segments proved productive either about 87% or about 30% of the time.

The PCR ran on 60 Vbeta and 13 Jbeta primers. Profiling relied on immunoSEQ multiplex PCR, and the TCRdb table lists in-frame clones only, not all of them. The sample consists of 100,000 to 150,000 clones, roughly four fifths of them appearing once. The TCR sequence derives from a woman aged 45-60 years in good health and CMV-seropositive. Sequenced material: PBMCs.

The CDR3: CASSVLSGGYGELFF. In nucleotides, the CDR3 is TGTGCCAGCAGTGTACTAAGCGGGGGCTACGGGGAGCTGTTTTTT. The chain is built from TRBV27 and TRBJ2-2; 8 bases are a match to TRBD2. Germline trimming cut 5 bases from V and 7 bases from J; bases unmatched to any gene: 9. CDR3 length: 15 residues. The germline V gene has CDR1 MNHEY and CDR2 SMNVEV (reference sequence).